A selection of T cell receptor beta chains follows, all from one sample in a study of cytomegalovirus exposure and HLA in healthy donors. Some clones are missing from TCRdb's copy, which holds only in-frame ones; the method was immunoSEQ multiplex PCR. This table lists approximately 54,000 clones. The specimen sequenced was PBMCs. These receptors were obtained from a woman between 35 and 50 years old in good health and CMV-seronegative. Both conserved end residues are part of each CDR3. The order of the fields is V gene, CDR3 protein.

v_call: TRBV2
cdr3_aa: CATGQGGDTEAFF

v_call: TRBV10-3
cdr3_aa: CAISGRTNTEAFF

v_call: TRBV30
cdr3_aa: CAWSRVGGAVETQYF

v_call: TRBV28
cdr3_aa: CASSRSDRVKSPLHF

v_call: TRBV7-2
cdr3_aa: CASSLGLAGNNYEQYF

v_call: TRBV2
cdr3_aa: CASSESLWASDYGYTF

v_call: TRBV18
cdr3_aa: CASSPPGRGAYEQYF

v_call: TRBV7-6
cdr3_aa: CASSSRTGGLTEAFF

v_call: TRBV4-2
cdr3_aa: CASSQWTAENTEAFF

v_call: TRBV11-3
cdr3_aa: CASSLGLAGEQYF

v_call: TRBV7-9
cdr3_aa: CASSFGAGHTEAFF

v_call: TRBV2
cdr3_aa: CASSYGGNTEAFF

v_call: TRBV7-2
cdr3_aa: CASSLGSHGVYTF

v_call: TRBV11-2
cdr3_aa: CASSAGVGTDTQYF

v_call: TRBV5-1
cdr3_aa: CASSAGTVRNSPLHF

v_call: TRBV18
cdr3_aa: CASSPRGVGNTEAFF

v_call: TRBV18
cdr3_aa: CASSGTTTYEQYF

v_call: TRBV18
cdr3_aa: CASSTGGDTEAFF

v_call: TRBV19
cdr3_aa: CASSTSGHTEAFF

v_call: TRBV9
cdr3_aa: CASSAGGGAASPLHF

v_call: TRBV4-1
cdr3_aa: CASSQERTVTQYF

v_call: TRBV6-5
cdr3_aa: CASSYSEASNEKLFF

v_call: TRBV6-6
cdr3_aa: CASKQPGQGVSYGYTF

v_call: TRBV18
cdr3_aa: CASSPGQGEGWYGYTF

v_call: TRBV7-9
cdr3_aa: CASSAQTSGRLYEQYF

v_call: TRBV4-3
cdr3_aa: CASSHGTGLGEQYF

v_call: TRBV19
cdr3_aa: CASSQGFTQPQHF

v_call: TRBV30
cdr3_aa: CAWSGIRAYNEQFF

v_call: TRBV7-8
cdr3_aa: CASSLAPGRETQYF

v_call: TRBV13
cdr3_aa: CASYGDGGEQYF

v_call: TRBV28
cdr3_aa: CASTTGGKTYEQYF

v_call: TRBV5-6
cdr3_aa: CASSFPGYGYTF

v_call: TRBV9
cdr3_aa: CASSVGLAGATLNEQFF

v_call: TRBV18
cdr3_aa: CASSPSVGRTGGNEQFF

v_call: TRBV5-6
cdr3_aa: CASSLVGAGEYEQYF

v_call: TRBV28
cdr3_aa: CASSVIPTGGAVYGYTF

v_call: TRBV19
cdr3_aa: CASSSRGYEQYF

v_call: TRBV7-2
cdr3_aa: CASRSTSYEQYF

v_call: TRBV9
cdr3_aa: CASSAGQGNNSPLHF

v_call: TRBV4-3
cdr3_aa: CASSQSRGPGKLFF

v_call: TRBV5-1
cdr3_aa: CASSLVFSRGNTEAFF

v_call: TRBV6-1
cdr3_aa: CASSEAGGYNEQFF

v_call: TRBV19
cdr3_aa: CDSEQGRGTEAFF

v_call: TRBV6-5
cdr3_aa: CASRHSGNTIYF

v_call: TRBV7-2
cdr3_aa: CASSLGSGGAGYTF

v_call: TRBV18
cdr3_aa: CASSPLSPGEFLGYTF

v_call: TRBV4-1
cdr3_aa: CASSQESPRLAGDTDTQYF

v_call: TRBV4-2
cdr3_aa: CASSQAGTGGDYGYTF

v_call: TRBV13
cdr3_aa: CASSDTPAAGANVLTF

v_call: TRBV6-5
cdr3_aa: CASKFGQSYGYTF

v_call: TRBV19
cdr3_aa: CASGLAGEFF

v_call: TRBV2
cdr3_aa: CASSEREGTGAKGYTF